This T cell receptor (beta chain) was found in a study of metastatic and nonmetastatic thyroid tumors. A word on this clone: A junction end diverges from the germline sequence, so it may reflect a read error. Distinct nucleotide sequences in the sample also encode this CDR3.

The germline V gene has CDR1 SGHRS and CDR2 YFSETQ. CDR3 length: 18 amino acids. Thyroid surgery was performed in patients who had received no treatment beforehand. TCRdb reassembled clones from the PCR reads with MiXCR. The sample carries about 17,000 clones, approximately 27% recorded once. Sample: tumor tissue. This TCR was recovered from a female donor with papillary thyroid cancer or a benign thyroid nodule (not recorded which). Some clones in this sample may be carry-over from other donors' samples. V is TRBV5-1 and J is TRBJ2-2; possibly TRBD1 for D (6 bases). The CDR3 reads CASSPQHPGQTNTGELFF. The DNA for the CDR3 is TGCGCCAGCAGCCCACAACACCCTGGACAGACGAACACCGGGGAGCTGTTCTTT.